This T cell receptor (beta chain) was observed in a study of blood T cell repertoires in COVID-19 (dated by TCRdb to the early 2020s). Broadly, across the study: Collaborator samples came from the United States, Italy and Spain and covered acute and convalescent phases of COVID-19. The material from the prospective study consisted of cDNA or gDNA derived from T cells, B-cell-depleted T cells, or PBMCs. Deeply sampled blood TCRbeta repertoires from subjects exposed to, actively infected with, or recovered from COVID-19 were included in the dataset. The repertoires were made available in a free public database intended to serve as a resource for research on the immune response to SARS-CoV-2. The samples were drawn from the first 160 participants of the ongoing ImmuneRACE study and from over a thousand subjects provided by 6 global collaborators. Sample metadata almost always included a de-identified subject ID, COVID-19 status, age in years and sex. Where available, HLA class I and class II types were obtained from metadata supplied by the sample provider rather than from assay-based typing. General study outcomes and caveats: The quantity of clinical and demographic metadata differed by source and by participant and was supplied without curation.

There are 12 amino acids in the CDR3, from cysteine to phenylalanine inclusive. Just the 36-base CDR3 DNA is kept, in frame starting at base 1. From the germline V gene, CDR1 is SNHLY and CDR2 is FYNNEI. Here V drops 4 bases and J drops 4 bases, and the junction holds 1 base not matched to any gene. TCRbeta CDR3 regions were amplified from genomic DNA by means of the immunoSEQ Assay, a bias-controlled multiplex PCR. Under the source paper's analysis protocol: Nucleated cell counts per sample were estimated from amplification of reference gene primers within the assay. Sequence reads were collapsed and filtered to measure the absolute abundance of every unique TCRbeta CDR3 rearrangement. For each sample, productive Simpson clonality was calculated as the square root of Simpson's diversity index across productive rearrangements. TCRdb provides this immuneACCESS table in a form limited to in-frame rearrangements. Some clones are lacking; in checked studies, under half of them reflect an unresolved V gene, and why the rest are absent is not known. The DNA was the basis for D and trimming; V, J and clone size are from that table. The sample table holds 85,000 to 95,000 clones, of which about nine tenths were seen once. In total, the top ten clones hold 4.5% to 6% of the sample.

Each collaborating institution followed its own protocols to collect whole blood in K2EDTA tubes. Collaborator samples were shipped for TCRbeta analysis as frozen whole blood, isolated PBMCs, or DNA extracted from either sample type. To note about this clone: No cognate antigen has been identified for it. No qualities accompany the bases; no much larger clone lies one base away.

The receptor was derived from a woman older than 75 with acute or convalescent COVID-19. The chain employs TRBV2 and TRBJ2-7; 7 middle bases align to TRBD2. Sequences were obtained from peripheral blood. The CDR3 region reads CASSGGGYEQYF. The DNA reads as follows: TGTGCCAGCAGTGGGGGGGGATACGAGCAGTACTTC. The reference TRBV2 and TRBJ2-7 proteins fill in what lies around the CDR3, so the full variable domain reads EPEVTQTPSHQVTQMGQEVILRCVPISNHLYFYWYRQILGQKVEFLVSFYNNEISEKSEIFDDQFSVERPDGSNFTLKIRSTKLEDSAMYFCASSGGGYEQYFGPGTRLTVT.